This passage covers 15 T cell receptor beta chains from one sample sequenced in a study of blood T cell repertoires in COVID-19. The table came from immunoSEQ multiplex PCR; TCRdb's copy has only in-frame clones and leaves some out. The top ten clones hold roughly 4.5% of a sample with roughly 70,000 clones, roughly 89% of them seen once. Sequencing was performed on peripheral blood. The origin of the receptors is a woman between 45 and 65 years old with active COVID-19.

J is TRBJ2-1 and V is TRBV29-1; no reliable D call. Per germline, CDR1 SQVTM and CDR2 ANQGSEA. The CDR3 has 12 amino acids. The germline V and J ends were trimmed by 1 base and 9 bases, with 10 bases remaining between them. The CDR3 DNA reads as TGCAGCGTTGAAGGCCGGTCGGGTGAGCAGTTCTTC. It encodes CSVEGRSGEQFF.

The chain is built from TRBV3-1 (or the pseudogene TRBV3-2) and TRBJ2-2; 12 bases line up with TRBD2. The junction had 8 bases not matched to a gene; V was cut back by 4 bases and J by 5 bases. This CDR3 has 17 residues. The germline V gene has CDR1 LGHDT and CDR2 YNNKEL (reference sequence). The CDR3 protein is CASSPRLAGVETGELFF. The CDR3 region has the DNA TGTGCCAGCAGCCCGCGACTAGCGGGAGTGGAAACCGGGGAGCTGTTTTTT.

The chain links TRBV19 to TRBJ2-7, with 9 bases that match TRBD2. Unmatched junction bases numbered 5, after V lost 3 bases and J lost 2 bases. The V gene's germline CDR1 is LNHDA and CDR2 SQIVND (reference sequence). CDR3 size: 15 residues. CDR3 DNA: TGTGCCAGTAGTATCGCGGGAGGGCCTCCCTACGAGCAGTACTTC. Encoded protein: CASSIAGGPPYEQYF.

The rearrangement joins TRBV29-1 to TRBJ1-1, with TRBD1 matching 7 bases. The ends lost 5 bases at V and 1 base at J; junction bases unmatched: 4. The CDR3 sequence is 13 residues long. Per the germline V gene, CDR1 is SQVTM and CDR2 is ANQGSEA. The CDR3 is CSVTDRANTEAFF. DNA of the CDR3: TGCAGCGTTACAGACAGGGCGAACACTGAAGCTTTCTTT.

V is TRBV4-1 and J is TRBJ2-7, with D perhaps matching TRBD1 (5 bases). Germline V gene sequence: CDR1 MGHRA, CDR2 YSYEKL. The V end lost 4 bases, the J end lost 0 bases, and 16 bases lay between the germline ends. This CDR3 comprises 16 residues. Here the CDR3 reads CASSRVDSSSSYEQYF. The CDR3 bases are TGCGCCAGCAGCCGGGTAGACAGTTCGAGCTCCTACGAGCAGTACTTC.

The chain combines TRBV11-2 with TRBJ2-7, with TRBD2 as a possible D gene (5 bases). The V gene's germline CDR1 is SGHAT and CDR2 FQNNGV. This CDR3 spans 14 amino acids. Trimming removed 3 bases from V and 2 bases from J, with 11 bases in between. Here the CDR3 reads CASSFDVGAYEQYF. As DNA, the CDR3 is TGTGCCAGCAGCTTCGACGTGGGAGCCTACGAGCAGTACTTC.

The gene calls are TRBV7-3 and TRBJ2-3; 7 positions agree with TRBD1. Per germline, CDR1 SGHTA and CDR2 FQGTGA. After removal of 1 base from V and 2 bases from J, the junction contained 21 bases not matched to a gene. CDR3 length: 21 amino acids. The CDR3 nucleotides read TGTGCCAGCAGCTTAAGGCGACAGGGCGTACCCCAGCAGCGACTCACAGATACGCAGTATTTT. Translating gives CASSLRRQGVPQQRLTDTQYF.

The chain links TRBV18 to TRBJ1-2, with a weak D call TRBD1 (6 bases). Germline CDR1 KGHSH, CDR2 LQKENI. V gave up 6 bases and J gave up 5 bases, with 16 bases separating them. The CDR3 extends over 14 amino acids. CDR3 bases: TGTGCCAGCTCCCCTACAGGGACGGAATATGGCTACACCTTC. This codes for CASSPTGTEYGYTF.

This clone appeared a single time. The rearrangement joins TRBV5-1 to TRBJ2-1, with 13 bases that match TRBD2. Germline CDR1 SGHRS, CDR2 YFSETQ. There are 14 residues in the CDR3. J was trimmed by 6 bases and V by 4 bases; bases with no gene match: 1. In DNA, the CDR3 is TGCGCCAGCAGCGGACTAGCGGGAGCCAATGAGCAGTTCTTC. Its translation: CASSGLAGANEQFF.

J is TRBJ1-1 and V is TRBV3-1 (or the pseudogene TRBV3-2); a possible D gene is TRBD1 (5 bases). Trimming cost V 4 bases and J 3 bases, with 6 bases left between them. This CDR3 has 12 amino acids. CDR1 is LGHDT and CDR2 is YNNKEL in the germline V gene (reference sequence). This chain's CDR3 is CASSRGDTEAFF. In nucleotides, the CDR3 is TGTGCCAGCAGCCGGGGGGACACTGAAGCTTTCTTT.

The chain carries TRBV5-1 and TRBJ1-4, with no clear D. This CDR3 comprises 14 residues. Trimming stripped 0 bases from V and 0 bases from J, with 3 bases between. Germline values: CDR1 SGHRS, CDR2 YFSETQ. DNA of the CDR3: TGCGCCAGCAGCTTGGCCGCAACTAATGAAAAACTGTTTTTT. Protein: CASSLAATNEKLFF.

V gene TRBV2 combines with J gene TRBJ2-2; 13 bases line up with TRBD2. The CDR3 extends over 14 amino acids. CDR1 is SNHLY and CDR2 is FYNNEI in the germline V gene. V dropped 4 bases and J dropped 8; count of bases not matched to a gene: 1. The CDR3 region is CASSGTSGRGELFF. CDR3 sequence (DNA): TGTGCCAGCAGTGGGACTAGCGGGAGAGGGGAGCTGTTTTTT.

The chain uses TRBV3-1 (or the pseudogene TRBV3-2) and TRBJ2-7, with 7 bases lining up with TRBD2. The CDR3 consists of 11 residues. Germline CDR1 and CDR2: LGHDT and YNNKEL (reference sequence). The V segment lost 6 bases and the J segment 13 bases; nucleotides outside the gene matches: 9. The CDR3 nucleotides read TGTGCCAGCAGAAGGGCGGGAGTACTTTACTTC. It specifies CASRRAGVLYF.

The CDR3 spells CASSPPDGGYGYTF. The CDR3 DNA sequence: TGTGCCAGCAGCCCCCCCGACGGGGGCTATGGCTACACCTTC. The chain combines TRBV9 with TRBJ1-2, with a possible D match to TRBD1 (5 bases). V dropped 4 bases and J dropped 4 bases, with 14 bases sitting between them. The CDR3 runs to 14 residues. CDR1 is SGDLS, CDR2 YYNGEE, per germline.

This chain links TRBV14 with TRBJ2-5; the D is unclear. CDR3 length: 13 residues. The V end was cut by 1 base, the J end by 7 bases, with 10 bases between. Per germline, CDR1 SGHDN and CDR2 FVKESK. Written as DNA, the CDR3 is TGTGCCAGCAGCCAAGTAACGATCGGGACCCAGTACTTC. Translating gives CASSQVTIGTQYF.